Following are 29 T cell receptor beta chains from one sample sequenced in a study of cytomegalovirus exposure and HLA in healthy donors. PCR was performed using 60 Vbeta and 13 Jbeta primers. Sequenced by immunoSEQ multiplex PCR; TCRdb stores in-frame clones only, minus some. Seen in this sample are tens of thousands of clones; the ten most common clones hold about 4%. Material for sequencing was PBMCs. The source of these receptors is a female donor in good health and CMV-seropositive.

V is TRBV6-5 and J is TRBJ2-5; TRBD2 matches at 7 bases. With V trimmed by 6 bases and J by 5 bases, 9 bases remained unmatched. CDR1 MNHEY and CDR2 SVGAGI come from the germline V gene. The CDR3 runs 14 residues. The CDR3 bases are TGTGCCAGCAGACCCACTAGCGTTGGGGAGACCCAGTACTTC. Amino acids: CASRPTSVGETQYF.

The chain employs TRBV5-1 and TRBJ2-7; D gene ambiguous. V was clipped by 4 bases and J by 2 bases, with 16 bases between them. The CDR3 has 15 residues. In germline, CDR1 is SGHRS, CDR2 YFSETQ. Here the CDR3 DNA reads TGCGCCAGCAGCCCTATGTCGCTAGTCGCCTACGAGCAGTACTTC. Amino acid sequence: CASSPMSLVAYEQYF.

The chain has TRBV2 and TRBJ1-6; possibly TRBD1 for D (5 bases). This CDR3 region has 13 residues. Germline V gene data show CDR1 as SNHLY and CDR2 as FYNNEI. Deletions cut 7 bases from V and 10 bases from J, with 14 bases between. This CDR3 reads CASTRIPGSPLHF. CDR3 DNA sequence: TGTGCCAGCACTCGTATTCCAGGGTCACCCCTCCACTTT.

V gene TRBV18 combines with J gene TRBJ1-2; D gene ambiguous. CDR1 is KGHSH, CDR2 LQKENI, per germline. The CDR3 consists of 13 residues. V shed 5 bases and J shed 4 bases, with 11 bases lying between them. The CDR3 bases are TGTGCCAGCTCAAGCGACCTGATCTATGGCTACACCTTC. Its protein product is CASSSDLIYGYTF.

This CDR3 is CSVEGGTSGGYNEQFF. CDR3 DNA sequence: TGCAGCGTTGAAGGGGGGACTAGCGGGGGTTACAATGAGCAGTTCTTC. The rearrangement uses TRBV29-1 and TRBJ2-1, with 14 bases that match TRBD2. Trimming took 1 base from V and 4 from J; bases not matched to a gene: 3. The CDR3 sequence is 16 residues long. The germline V gene has CDR1 SQVTM and CDR2 ANQGSEA.

The chain carries TRBV6-5 and TRBJ2-1, with D unclear. Germline loops: CDR1 MNHEY, CDR2 SVGAGI. The CDR3 is 13 residues long. Trimming pared 2 bases from V and 7 bases from J, leaving 9 bases between. In DNA, the CDR3 is TGTGCCAGCAGTTACCATCGCAGGAATGAGCAGTTCTTC. Its protein is CASSYHRRNEQFF.

The chain recombines TRBV7-8 with TRBJ2-3, with D possibly TRBD1 on 6 matching bases. Trimming left V 5 bases short and J 2 bases short, with 17 bases between. CDR1 SGHVS and CDR2 FQNEAQ come from the germline V gene. The CDR3 extends over 16 amino acids. The CDR3 region has the DNA TGTGCCAGCAGCCCAGGGGCTGGTTTGGACACAGATACGCAGTATTTT. This encodes CASSPGAGLDTDTQYF.

This chain joins TRBV28 and TRBJ1-2, with 12 nucleotides matching TRBD1. The CDR3 extends over 14 amino acids. Germline lookup yields CDR1 MDHEN and CDR2 SYDVKM. V shed 8 bases, J shed 7 bases, and the junction held 8 bases outside the gene matches. The CDR3 DNA follows: TGTGCCAGCGGGACAGGGGGCCGATTTTTTGGCTACACCTTC. Its protein product is CASGTGGRFFGYTF.

This chain connects TRBV4-1 to TRBJ2-1; 8 positions match TRBD2. After removal of 4 bases from V and 9 bases from J, the junction contained 11 bases not matched to a gene. The germline CDR1 and CDR2 sequences are MGHRA and YSYEKL. This CDR3 is 15 amino acids long. This CDR3 is CASSPLGSGNGEQFF. CDR3 bases: TGCGCCAGCAGCCCCCTAGGTAGCGGGAACGGTGAGCAGTTCTTC.

This chain uses TRBV18 with TRBJ1-5; D remains unclear. V gave up 2 bases and J gave up 4 bases, with 9 bases separating them. The CDR3 spans 14 residues. In germline, CDR1 is KGHSH, CDR2 LQKENI. The CDR3 is CASSPNSGNQPQHF. CDR3 bases: TGTGCCAGCTCACCAAACAGTGGGAATCAGCCCCAGCATTTT. Variable domain in full (rest from reference TRBV18 and TRBJ1-5): NAGVMQNPRHLVRRRGQEARLRCSPMKGHSHVYWYRQLPEEGLKFMVYLQKENIIDESGMPKERFSAEFPKEGPSILRIQQVVRGDSAAYFCASSPNSGNQPQHFGDGTRLSIL.

This rearrangement joins TRBV18 to TRBJ2-5; D is uncertain. The V gene lost 2 bases and the J gene lost 3 bases, with 10 bases spanning the gap. The germline gives CDR1 KGHSH, CDR2 LQKENI. This CDR3 has 14 amino acids. In nucleotides, the CDR3 is TGTGCCAGCTCACCAATTTCAGGAAAAGAGACCCAGTACTTC. Its protein product is CASSPISGKETQYF.

The gene calls are TRBV5-1 and TRBJ1-2; D is uncertain. This CDR3 spans 16 amino acids. The germline CDR1 and CDR2 sequences are SGHRS and YFSETQ. V was clipped by 0 bases and J by 8 bases, with 20 bases between them. The CDR3 loop reads CASSLAGRERAGGYTF. Here the CDR3 DNA reads TGCGCCAGCAGCTTGGCCGGTCGTGAGAGGGCAGGCGGCTACACCTTC.

This sequence joins TRBV2 and TRBJ2-3; 10 bases fit TRBD2. Germline-derived CDR1 and CDR2 are SNHLY and FYNNEI. J gave up 8 bases and V 3 bases, and 5 bases lay outside the gene matches. The CDR3 spans 14 residues. CDR3 in amino acids: CASSDERGGSTQYF. CDR3 in DNA: TGTGCCAGCAGTGATGAGCGGGGGGGAAGTACGCAGTATTTT.

This chain uses TRBV5-1 with TRBJ2-5; D may be TRBD2 (6 bases). V lost 6 bases and J lost 3, with 15 bases in between. Germline V gene sequence: CDR1 SGHRS, CDR2 YFSETQ. This CDR3 has 14 residues. The CDR3: CASTLGGVKETQYF. CDR3 in DNA: TGCGCCAGCACTTTAGGAGGGGTGAAAGAGACCCAGTACTTC.

V and J are TRBV5-6 and TRBJ2-7, with TRBD1 identical over 11 bases. The CDR3 length is 14 residues. V dropped 3 bases and J dropped 6; count of bases not matched to a gene: 5. The germline V gene has CDR1 SGHDT and CDR2 YYEEEE. Written as DNA, the CDR3 is TGTGCCAGCAGCTCCGGACAGGGGGCTCTCGAGCAGTACTTC. Translated, it gives CASSSGQGALEQYF.

This chain connects TRBV11-2 to TRBJ2-1; 12 nucleotides match TRBD2. Per germline, CDR1 SGHAT and CDR2 FQNNGV. The CDR3 has 16 amino acids. V dropped 5 bases and J dropped 3; count of bases not matched to a gene: 5. This CDR3 reads CASSRTSGNLYNEQFF. CDR3 in DNA: TGTGCCAGCAGCCGGACTAGCGGGAACCTCTACAATGAGCAGTTCTTC. Full variable domain (rest looked up from reference TRBV11-2 and TRBJ2-1): EAGVAQSPRYKIIEKRQSVAFWCNPISGHATLYWYQQILGQGPKLLIQFQNNGVVDDSQLPKDRFSAERLKGVDSTLKIQPAKLEDSAVYLCASSRTSGNLYNEQFFGPGTRLTVL.

The chain joins TRBV5-5 to TRBJ2-7; 11 nucleotides match TRBD1. V was pared by 2 bases and J by 6 bases, with 4 bases of the junction left unmatched. The CDR3 totals 14 residues. The germline V gene encodes CDR1 SGHKS and CDR2 YYEKEE (reference sequence). For the CDR3, the DNA is TGTGCCAGCAGCTTCGGGACAGGGGGTGGCGAGCAGTACTTC. Translated, it gives CASSFGTGGGEQYF.

V gene TRBV18 combines with J gene TRBJ1-1; D not certain. The CDR3 consists of 13 residues. V gave up 6 bases and J gave up 1 base, with 9 bases separating them. Germline V gene data show CDR1 as KGHSH and CDR2 as LQKENI. DNA for the CDR3: TGTGCCAGCTCTTCCGGAGAGAACACTGAAGCTTTCTTT. This sequence encodes CASSSGENTEAFF.

The V gene is TRBV18, the J gene TRBJ1-2; 7 nucleotides match TRBD1. CDR1 and CDR2 (germline): KGHSH, LQKENI. The trim removed 4 bases at V and 6 bases at J, leaving 5 bases unmatched. The CDR3 totals 13 residues. Here the CDR3 reads CASSQGARDGYTF. The CDR3 DNA sequence: TGTGCCAGCTCACAGGGGGCGCGGGATGGCTACACCTTC.

The V gene is TRBV5-4, the J gene TRBJ2-7, with 7 bases fitting TRBD1. J lost 0 bases, V lost 2 bases, and 5 bases had no gene match. The CDR3 covers 15 residues. Germline CDR1 reads SGHNT; CDR2 reads YYREEE (reference sequence). The CDR3 here is CASSFRDSFSYEQYF. In DNA, the CDR3 is TGTGCCAGCAGCTTCCGGGACAGTTTCTCCTACGAGCAGTACTTC.

V gene TRBV11-2 combines with J gene TRBJ1-6, with D unresolved. This CDR3 region has 14 residues. V was trimmed by 5 bases and J by 8 bases, leaving 13 bases between them. Looked up from germline, CDR1 is SGHAT and CDR2 is FQNNGV. The DNA for the CDR3 is TGTGCCAGCAGCCCCCGGTTAACCCATTCACCCCTCCACTTT. As protein: CASSPRLTHSPLHF.

The chain has TRBV28 and TRBJ1-2; unclear D gene. Germline V lookup: CDR1 MDHEN, CDR2 SYDVKM. V lost 1 base to trimming and J lost 0 bases, with 9 bases between them. This CDR3 spans 15 amino acids. The CDR3 sequence is CASSLFRGSNYGYTF. The CDR3 coding sequence is TGTGCCAGCAGTTTATTTCGGGGTTCTAACTATGGCTACACCTTC.

This chain uses TRBV6-6 with TRBJ2-7; D possibly corresponds to TRBD2 (5 bases). Deletions cut 4 bases from V and 6 bases from J, with 10 bases between. CDR3 length equals 12 residues. Germline loops: CDR1 MNHNY, CDR2 SVGAGI (reference sequence). The CDR3 sequence is CASSSTTTEQYF. The CDR3 DNA is TGTGCCAGCAGTTCGACTACCACCGAGCAGTACTTC.

The gene calls are TRBV10-1 and TRBJ2-7; a possible D gene is TRBD2 (5 bases). The CDR3 runs to 13 residues. CDR1 is WNHNN, CDR2 SYGVQD, per germline (reference sequence). V was shortened by 8 bases and J by 5 bases, with 16 bases between the two germline ends. CDR3 DNA sequence: TGCGCCAGCTCAGGATTTGAGGGCCACGAGCAGTACTTC. It translates to CASSGFEGHEQYF.

This chain joins TRBV6-6 and TRBJ1-1; D gene uncertain. Germline lookup yields CDR1 MNHNY and CDR2 SVGAGI (reference sequence). The V end lost 6 bases, the J end lost 8 bases, and 16 bases lay between the germline ends. This CDR3 comprises 13 residues. The CDR3 loop is CASSHNRAGEAFF. CDR3 bases: TGTGCCAGCAGCCACAATCGTGCGGGAGAAGCTTTCTTT.

The rearrangement joins TRBV11-3 to TRBJ2-7, with a tentative D call TRBD1 (7 bases). Germline CDR1 is SGHNT and CDR2 is YENEEA. With 3 bases removed from V and 6 bases from J, the gap between germline ends came to 12 bases. CDR3 length: 13 amino acids. The CDR3 region has the DNA TGTGCCAGCAGCTTCAGGGGGGTGGGCGAGCAGTACTTC. This codes for CASSFRGVGEQYF.

V gene TRBV25-1 combines with J gene TRBJ1-2; 10 nucleotides match TRBD1. The CDR3 has 14 amino acids. V lost 4 bases to trimming and J lost 7 bases; unmatched junction nucleotides: 6. CDR1 is MGHDK and CDR2 is SYGVNS in the germline V gene. DNA for the CDR3: TGTGCCAGCAGTGCCCCGGACAGGGGGGTTGGCTACACCTTC. The encoded protein is CASSAPDRGVGYTF.

The rearrangement uses TRBV11-3 and TRBJ1-1; D unresolved. With 4 bases removed from V and 4 bases from J, the gap between germline ends came to 13 bases. The CDR3 runs to 14 residues. Germline V lookup: CDR1 SGHNT, CDR2 YENEEA. DNA of the CDR3: TGTGCCAGCAGCTGGGCGATCCCCGGCACTGAAGCTTTCTTT. It is translated as CASSWAIPGTEAFF.

The chain combines TRBV5-6 with TRBJ1-1; the D gene is possibly TRBD1 (6 bases). Trimming cost V 2 bases and J 3 bases, with 11 bases left between them. CDR1 and CDR2 from the germline V gene are SGHDT and YYEEEE. This CDR3 region has 14 residues. CDR3 sequence: CASSLYPGDTEAFF. The CDR3 DNA is TGTGCCAGCAGCTTATATCCAGGGGACACTGAAGCTTTCTTT. Full variable domain (missing parts from reference TRBV5-6 and TRBJ1-1): DAGVTQSPTHLIKTRGQQVTLRCSPKSGHDTVSWYQQALGQGPQFIFQYYEEEERQRGNFPDRFSGHQFPNYSSELNVNALLLGDSALYLCASSLYPGDTEAFFGQGTRLTVV.